A single T cell receptor (beta chain) is shown here with its context. The protocol was immunoSEQ multiplex PCR, while the TCRdb copy is restricted to in-frame clones and leaves out a portion. The data show more than 75,000 clones, roughly 89% seen once. This entry comes from a study of control samples from healthy donors and cancer patients. This receptor was identified in a woman between 55 and 75 years old with head and neck cancer. The sample was PBMCs.

The CDR3 sequence is CASSLREETQYF. In DNA, the CDR3 is TGCGCCAGCAGCTTGAGGGAAGAGACCCAGTACTTC. J is TRBJ2-5 and V is TRBV5-1; D gene unclear. The CDR3 runs 12 residues. V lost 1 base, J lost 3 bases, and 4 bases lay in between. Germline V gene sequence: CDR1 SGHRS, CDR2 YFSETQ.